Sequencing of this T cell receptor beta chain was carried out in a study of cytomegalovirus exposure and HLA in healthy donors. Broader study findings: Later analysis demonstrated an association between a missense DCLRE1C variant and TCR beta V- and J-gene trimming.

Points on this clone: Antigen: not known.

Primers for the PCR totalled 60 Vbeta and 13 Jbeta. Data came from immunoSEQ multiplex PCR; TCRdb stores just in-frame clones and leaves some out. The table lists roughly 120,000 clones, about 80% of them singletons, with approximately 3.9% in the top ten. The source material was PBMCs. The sequence was obtained from a man in his forties in good health and CMV-seronegative.

This chain's CDR3 is CASSRGQGQETQYF. CDR3 bases: TGTGCCAGCAGTCGGGGACAGGGCCAAGAGACCCAGTACTTC. The V call is TRBV28, the J call TRBJ2-5; 9 bases map to TRBD1. Germline assignment: CDR1 MDHEN and CDR2 SYDVKM. The CDR3 has 14 residues. Trimming cost V 5 bases and J 1 base; bases outside gene matches: 2.